The source of this T cell receptor beta chain is a study of cytomegalovirus exposure and HLA in healthy donors. The ends lost 2 bases at V and 0 bases at J; junction bases unmatched: 4. Germline loops: CDR1 MNHEY, CDR2 SMNVEV (reference sequence). CDR3 length: 16 residues. PCR employed 60 Vbeta and 13 Jbeta primers. Here immunoSEQ multiplex PCR was the method, and the copy in TCRdb shows in-frame clones only, minus some. The sample includes about 160,000 clones, 70% to 85% of them seen just once. The origin of this receptor is a woman in her 30s in good health and CMV-seronegative. This chain joins TRBV27 and TRBJ1-2; TRBD1 agrees at 9 bases. The sample was PBMCs. The CDR3 loop reads CASSLEGTGSNYGYTF. The CDR3 nucleotides are TGTGCCAGCAGTTTAGAGGGGACAGGGTCTAACTATGGCTACACCTTC.